This T cell receptor beta chain emerged from a study of T cell responses to AZD1222 COVID-19 vaccine. Profiling relied on immunoSEQ multiplex PCR, and the TCRdb table lists in-frame clones only, not all of them. There are 100,000 to 150,000 clones in the sample; roughly 90% occur only once, and around 1.5% lies in the top ten. Trimming at V came to 6 bases and at J to 9 bases, leaving 11 bases not matched to a gene. The CDR3 is 15 amino acids. Germline V gives CDR1 SNHLY, CDR2 FYNNEI. Whole-study findings and limits: Targets within unmutated variant regions were reportedly found for nearly half of spike-specific TCRs. Without day 14 samples, only post-peak T cell repertoires were studied. Spike-wide vaccine-associated CD4 TCRs dominated at 160-218 and 743-854.

About this clone: Its cognate antigen is unknown.

The material sequenced was peripheral blood, taken on day 0 of AZD1222 vaccination. V is TRBV2 and J is TRBJ1-6; 7 nucleotides line up with TRBD1. The clonotype comes from an adult in good health. The CDR3: CASSPQGTATSPLHF. CDR3 sequence (DNA): TGTGCCAGCAGCCCACAGGGGACGGCTACTTCACCCCTCCACTTT.